The next 28 T cell receptor beta chains were all read from a single sample in a study of blood T cell repertoires in COVID-19. Clones were read by immunoSEQ multiplex PCR, and TCRdb kept only the in-frame ones, dropping some. The sample shows some 210,000 clones, roughly 81% of them seen only once. Sequencing input: peripheral blood. The receptors were sampled from a woman between 65 and 79 years old with active or convalescent COVID-19.

The chain uses TRBV6-5 and TRBJ2-3; D might be TRBD2 (6 bases). From germline, CDR1 is MNHEY and CDR2 SVGAGI. The CDR3 covers 14 residues. Trimming left V 7 bases short and J 0 bases short, with 11 bases between. CDR3 protein: CASIVSGSTDTQYF. DNA of the CDR3: TGTGCCAGCATTGTAAGCGGGAGCACAGATACGCAGTATTTT.

The V gene is TRBV5-1, the J gene TRBJ1-4; 7 bases match TRBD1. Unmatched junction bases numbered 9, after V lost 0 bases and J lost 4 bases. In germline, CDR1 is SGHRS, CDR2 YFSETQ. The CDR3 runs 17 residues. The CDR3 DNA reads as TGCGCCAGCAGCTTGGCCGAGCTGGGACAGTTTAATGAAAAACTGTTTTTT. As protein: CASSLAELGQFNEKLFF.

This clone appeared once. The chain has TRBV30 and TRBJ2-7; D perhaps matches TRBD2 (6 bases). Trimming took off 2 bases at V and 5 bases at J, with 16 bases between the two ends. Germline CDR1 and CDR2: GTSNPN and SVGIG (reference sequence). This CDR3 contains 14 residues. In DNA, the CDR3 is TGTGCCTGGAGTATAGGAGGGAAGGTTGACGAGCAGTACTTC. Translating it yields CAWSIGGKVDEQYF.

The rearrangement joins TRBV7-9 to TRBJ1-3; D ambiguous. Trimming removed 1 base at V and 0 bases at J, with 7 bases between. There are 15 residues in the CDR3. Germline V gene sequence: CDR1 SEHNR, CDR2 FQNEAQ (reference sequence). This chain's CDR3 is CASSLDVSSGNTIYF. The CDR3 DNA follows: TGTGCCAGCAGCTTAGACGTGAGCTCTGGAAACACCATATATTTT.

V is TRBV7-6 and J is TRBJ2-3, with 8 bases lining up with TRBD2. Per germline, CDR1 SGHVS and CDR2 FNYEAQ. The CDR3 is 16 residues long. Trimming cost V 2 bases and J 2 bases; bases outside gene matches: 6. The CDR3 DNA follows: TGTGCCAGCAGCTTATTCACAGCGGGGGCCACAGATACGCAGTATTTT. This sequence encodes CASSLFTAGATDTQYF.

J is TRBJ2-2 and V is TRBV12-1; the DNA was not used to check the table's D call, TRBD2. TRBV12-1 is reported as a pseudogene. This CDR3 spans 16 amino acids. This CDR3 is CASSSIAGVHTGELFF. Written as DNA, the CDR3 is TGTGCCAGCAGCTCTATAGCGGGAGTACATACCGGGGAGCTGTTTTTT.

This clone has a single count. The rearrangement links TRBV11-1 to TRBJ2-7; D is unclear. Germline CDR1 and CDR2: SGHAT and FQDESV (reference sequence). The CDR3 has 14 amino acids. Deletions cut 5 bases from V and 0 bases from J, with 11 bases between. Written as DNA, the CDR3 is TGTGCCAGCAGCCAACAAATCTCCTCCTACGAGCAGTACTTC. Translated, it gives CASSQQISSYEQYF.

The chain links TRBV5-5 to TRBJ1-3; TRBD1 aligns across 7 bases. Trimming removed 4 bases from V and 2 bases from J; junction bases left unmatched: 9. The CDR3 is 16 amino acids. CDR1 and CDR2 (germline): SGHKS, YYEKEE (reference sequence). CDR3 sequence reads: CASSHTQGRTGNTIYF. CDR3 in DNA: TGTGCCAGCAGCCATACACAGGGGAGGACTGGAAACACCATATATTTT.

The table lists this clone with a count of one. The chain joins TRBV24-1 to TRBJ1-2; 9 nucleotides align to TRBD1. The CDR3 contains 15 residues. Losses at the gene ends were 3 bases for V and 2 bases for J; bases not matched to a gene: 3. Per germline, CDR1 KGHDR and CDR2 SFDVKD. The CDR3 sequence is CATSDQTGGNYGYTF. CDR3 DNA sequence: TGTGCCACCAGTGATCAGACAGGGGGGAACTATGGCTACACCTTC.

The chain links TRBV5-1 to TRBJ1-2, with a tentative D call TRBD1 (5 bases). The CDR3 is 15 amino acids. Trimming removed 7 bases at V and 1 base at J, with 17 bases between. Germline V lookup: CDR1 SGHRS, CDR2 YFSETQ. The CDR3 DNA follows: TGCGCCAGCTCCCTGAGCGGGACTCTTAACTATGGCTACACCTTC. Residues: CASSLSGTLNYGYTF.

This clone was counted only a few times. The chain links TRBV4-1 to TRBJ1-5; D remains unclear. This CDR3 is 13 amino acids long. V lost 4 bases, J lost 7 bases, and 11 bases lay in between. Germline assignment: CDR1 MGHRA and CDR2 YSYEKL. The chain's CDR3 is CASSPSLIQPQHF. As DNA, the CDR3 is TGCGCCAGCAGCCCGAGCTTAATCCAGCCCCAGCATTTT.

As DNA, the CDR3 is TGTGCCAGTATTAGCGGCGGGAGCGGTAGCGGGGAGCTGTTTTTT. The encoded protein is CASISGGSGSGELFF. The chain couples TRBV19 to TRBJ2-2, with 7 bases that match TRBD2. This CDR3 has 15 residues. Germline CDR1 is LNHDA and CDR2 is SQIVND (reference sequence). Losses at the gene ends were 7 bases for V and 7 bases for J; bases not matched to a gene: 12.

The rearrangement links TRBV7-9 to TRBJ2-1, with 12 nucleotides matching TRBD2. There are 16 residues in the CDR3. CDR1 and CDR2 (germline): SEHNR, FQNEAQ (reference sequence). V gave up 3 bases and J gave up 4 bases; unmatched junction bases: 4. CDR3 region: CASSFALAGGYNEQFF. CDR3 in DNA: TGTGCCAGCAGCTTCGCCCTAGCGGGAGGGTACAATGAGCAGTTCTTC.

The V gene is TRBV9, the J gene TRBJ2-2, with D perhaps matching TRBD1 (6 bases). The CDR3 is 14 amino acids. The V and J ends lost 4 bases and 4 bases respectively, with 11 bases between them. Germline assignment: CDR1 SGDLS and CDR2 YYNGEE. The CDR3 protein is CASSPQGSTGELFF. The CDR3 DNA sequence: TGTGCCAGCAGCCCCCAGGGGAGCACCGGGGAGCTGTTTTTT. The full variable domain, its missing parts supplied by reference TRBV9 and TRBJ2-2, is DSGVTQTPKHLITATGQRVTLRCSPRSGDLSVYWYQQSLDQGLQFLIQYYNGEERAKGNILERFSAQQFPDLHSELNLSSLELGDSALYFCASSPQGSTGELFFGEGSRLTVL.

V gene TRBV28 combines with J gene TRBJ2-7, with 12 bases fitting TRBD2. The germline V gene has CDR1 MDHEN and CDR2 SYDVKM. This CDR3 region has 15 residues. Trimming took 6 bases from V and 3 from J; bases not matched to a gene: 6. The CDR3 region is CASSYRTSGIYEQYF. In DNA form, the CDR3 reads TGTGCCAGCAGCTACCGGACTAGCGGGATCTACGAGCAGTACTTC. The entire variable domain, with the rest obtained from reference TRBV28 and TRBJ2-7, is as follows: DVKVTQSSRYLVKRTGEKVFLECVQDMDHENMFWYRQDPGLGLRLIYFSYDVKMKEKGDIPEGYSVSREKKERFSLILESASTNQTSMYLCASSYRTSGIYEQYFGPGTRLTVT.

There are a few counts of this clone. The V gene is TRBV7-9, the J gene TRBJ2-7; 14 bases fit TRBD2. CDR3 size: 17 residues. Germline loops: CDR1 SEHNR, CDR2 FQNEAQ (reference sequence). The V and J ends lost 5 bases and 2 bases, in that order; junction bases with no gene match: 8. The CDR3 DNA is TGTGCCAGCAGCCCGACTAGCGGGAGGGCCCGAGCCTACGAGCAGTACTTC. Protein sequence: CASSPTSGRARAYEQYF.

The table lists this clone with a count of one. This sequence joins TRBV28 and TRBJ1-1, with 9 bases matching TRBD1. This CDR3 spans 15 amino acids. Trimming removed 6 bases from V and 0 bases from J; junction bases left unmatched: 5. Germline V gene lookup returns CDR1 MDHEN and CDR2 SYDVKM. Written as DNA, the CDR3 is TGTGCCAGCAGAAGGACAGGGGCCATGAACACTGAAGCTTTCTTT. Translation gives CASRRTGAMNTEAFF.

J is TRBJ2-4 and V is TRBV2; possibly TRBD1 for D (5 bases). Germline assignment: CDR1 SNHLY and CDR2 FYNNEI. The CDR3 consists of 14 residues. The V end was cut by 4 bases, the J end by 0 bases, with 7 bases between. Here the CDR3 reads CASSGQLAKNIQYF. As DNA, the CDR3 is TGTGCCAGCAGTGGACAGCTAGCCAAAAACATTCAGTACTTC.

The chain couples TRBV10-3 to TRBJ2-1, with 9 bases aligning to TRBD2. Germline CDR1 and CDR2: ENHRY and SYGVKD. The V gene end was trimmed by 4 bases and the J gene end by 7 bases; junction bases not matched to a gene: 8. This CDR3 has 15 residues. CDR3 amino acids: CAISGTSEWMNEQFF. The CDR3 region has the DNA TGTGCCATCAGTGGGACTAGCGAATGGATGAATGAGCAGTTCTTC.

This clone has a single count. The V call is TRBV28, the J call TRBJ2-4; possibly TRBD2 for D (7 bases). Looked up from germline, CDR1 is MDHEN and CDR2 is SYDVKM. The length of the CDR3 is 16 residues. Between the trimmed V and J ends, which lost 6 bases and 1 base, there was a span of 16 bases. The CDR3 reads CASRERGGLAKNIQYF. The DNA for the CDR3 is TGTGCCAGCAGGGAAAGGGGGGGGCTTGCCAAAAACATTCAGTACTTC.

The chain employs TRBV6-6 and TRBJ1-5; 7 bases agree with TRBD1. This CDR3 is built from 16 residues. V lost 7 bases, J lost 1 base, and 10 bases stayed unmatched. CDR1 is MNHNY and CDR2 is SVGAGI in the germline V gene (reference sequence). CDR3 nucleotide sequence: TGTGCCAGCACCGATATCAGGGGGTCGAGCAATCAGCCCCAGCATTTT. Residues: CASTDIRGSSNQPQHF.

The CDR3 nucleotides are TGTGCCACCAGCGCGGGAGGTACTGGTGATGGCTACAATGAGCAGTTCTTC. It specifies CATSAGGTGDGYNEQFF. The chain recombines TRBV24-1 with TRBJ2-1; 8 nucleotides line up with TRBD2. Per germline, CDR1 KGHDR and CDR2 SFDVKD. V was clipped by 7 bases and J by 3 bases; unmatched bases: 13. The CDR3 runs to 17 residues.

The chain links TRBV30 to TRBJ2-1, with 8 positions matching TRBD2. V shed 1 base, J shed 9 bases, and the junction held 8 bases outside the gene matches. This CDR3 is built from 14 residues. In germline, CDR1 is GTSNPN, CDR2 SVGIG (reference sequence). The CDR3 loop reads CAWSASGPRGEQFF. For the CDR3, the DNA is TGTGCCTGGAGTGCTAGCGGGCCCAGGGGTGAGCAGTTCTTC.

On this clone itself: Other DNA sequences of this sample code for an identical CDR3. The chain employs TRBV6-1 and TRBJ2-7, with TRBD2 identical over 12 bases. The CDR3 extends over 16 amino acids. In germline, CDR1 is MNHNS, CDR2 SASEGT. Trimming removed 0 bases from V and 3 bases from J; junction bases left unmatched: 3. The CDR3 spells CASSEALTSGSYEQYF. DNA of the CDR3: TGTGCCAGCAGTGAAGCGCTGACTAGCGGGAGCTACGAGCAGTACTTC.

The chain couples TRBV6-4 to TRBJ2-3; D might be TRBD2 (5 bases). Trimming pared 8 bases from V and 11 bases from J, leaving 14 bases between. This CDR3 is 11 amino acids long. The germline gives CDR1 MRHNA, CDR2 SNTAGT. The CDR3 nucleotides read TGTGCCAGCGGAGCCGGGAATCAGCAGTATTTT. It is translated as CASGAGNQQYF.

This clone was recorded a few times. The rearrangement joins TRBV11-2 to TRBJ1-2, with 10 bases aligning to TRBD1. The CDR3 runs to 15 residues. Germline V gene lookup returns CDR1 SGHAT and CDR2 FQNNGV. V was pared by 0 bases and J by 6 bases, with 4 bases of the junction left unmatched. The CDR3 loop is CASSLETGTGDGYTF. For the CDR3, the DNA is TGTGCCAGCAGCTTAGAAACCGGGACAGGGGATGGCTACACCTTC. The full variable domain, completed using reference TRBV11-2 and TRBJ1-2, is EAGVAQSPRYKIIEKRQSVAFWCNPISGHATLYWYQQILGQGPKLLIQFQNNGVVDDSQLPKDRFSAERLKGVDSTLKIQPAKLEDSAVYLCASSLETGTGDGYTFGSGTRLTVV.

The chain uses TRBV2 and TRBJ1-2; 8 bases map to TRBD1. Germline CDR1 SNHLY, CDR2 FYNNEI. The junction had 7 bases not matched to a gene; V was cut back by 5 bases and J by 8 bases. This CDR3 region has 13 residues. The CDR3 here is CASSFDRGGGYTF. DNA for the CDR3: TGTGCCAGCAGTTTTGACAGGGGAGGAGGCTACACCTTC.

This clone was seen repeatedly, ten times or more. The chain employs TRBV7-9 and TRBJ2-1; unclear D gene. V was cut by 5 bases and J by 6 bases, with 8 bases left in between. This CDR3 spans 12 amino acids. Germline lookup yields CDR1 SEHNR and CDR2 FQNEAQ (reference sequence). CDR3 sequence reads: CASSRARNEQFF. CDR3 bases: TGTGCCAGCAGCCGCGCCCGCAATGAGCAGTTCTTC.